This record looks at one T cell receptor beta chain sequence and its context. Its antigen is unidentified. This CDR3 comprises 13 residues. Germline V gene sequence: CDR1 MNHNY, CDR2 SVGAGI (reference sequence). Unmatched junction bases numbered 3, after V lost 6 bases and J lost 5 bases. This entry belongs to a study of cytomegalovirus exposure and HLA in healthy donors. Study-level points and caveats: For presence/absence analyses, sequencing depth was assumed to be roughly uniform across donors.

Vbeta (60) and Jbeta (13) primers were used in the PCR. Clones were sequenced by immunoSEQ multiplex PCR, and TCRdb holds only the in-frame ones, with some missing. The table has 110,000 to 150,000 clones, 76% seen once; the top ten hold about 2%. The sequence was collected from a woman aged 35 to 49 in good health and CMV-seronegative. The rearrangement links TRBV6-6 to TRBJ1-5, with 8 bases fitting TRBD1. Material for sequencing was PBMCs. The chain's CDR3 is CASSPGGDQPQHF. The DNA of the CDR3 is TGTGCCAGCAGCCCAGGGGGCGATCAGCCCCAGCATTTT.